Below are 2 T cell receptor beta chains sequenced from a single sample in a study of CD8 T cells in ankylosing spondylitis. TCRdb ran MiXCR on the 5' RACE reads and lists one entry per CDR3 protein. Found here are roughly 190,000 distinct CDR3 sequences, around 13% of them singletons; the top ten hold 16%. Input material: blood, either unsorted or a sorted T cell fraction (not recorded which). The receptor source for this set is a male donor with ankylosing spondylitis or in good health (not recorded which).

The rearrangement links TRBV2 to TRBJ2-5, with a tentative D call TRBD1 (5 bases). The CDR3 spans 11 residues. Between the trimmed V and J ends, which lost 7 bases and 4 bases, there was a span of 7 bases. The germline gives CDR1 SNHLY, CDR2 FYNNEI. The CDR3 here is CASTQGETQYF. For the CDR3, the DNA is TGTGCCAGCACCCAGGGAGAGACCCAGTACTTC.

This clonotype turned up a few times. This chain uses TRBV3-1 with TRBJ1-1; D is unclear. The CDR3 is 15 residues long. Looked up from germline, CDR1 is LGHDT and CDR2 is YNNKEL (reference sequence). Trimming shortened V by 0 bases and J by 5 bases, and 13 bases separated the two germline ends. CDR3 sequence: CASSQDTGMTTEAFF. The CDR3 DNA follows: TGTGCCAGCAGCCAAGATACGGGAATGACAACTGAAGCTTTCTTT.